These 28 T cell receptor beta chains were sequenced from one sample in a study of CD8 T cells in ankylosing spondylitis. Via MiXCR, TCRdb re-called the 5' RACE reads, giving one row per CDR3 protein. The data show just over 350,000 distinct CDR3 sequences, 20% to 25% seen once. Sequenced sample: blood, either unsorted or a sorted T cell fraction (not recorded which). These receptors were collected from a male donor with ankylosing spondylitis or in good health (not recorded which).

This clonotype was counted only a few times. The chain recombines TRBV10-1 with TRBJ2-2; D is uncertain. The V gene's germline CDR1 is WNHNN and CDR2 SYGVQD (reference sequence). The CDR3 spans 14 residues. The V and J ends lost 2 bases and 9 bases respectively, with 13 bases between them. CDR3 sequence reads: CASSEGSTCRELFF. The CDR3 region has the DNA TGCGCCAGCAGTGAGGGTAGCACCTGCCGGGAGCTGTTTTTT.

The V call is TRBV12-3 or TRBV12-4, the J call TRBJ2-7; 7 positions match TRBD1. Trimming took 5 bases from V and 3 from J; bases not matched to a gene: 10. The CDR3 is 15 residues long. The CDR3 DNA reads TGTGCCAGCAGTCCCCGACAGGGTCAAGGCTACGAGCAGTACTTC. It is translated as CASSPRQGQGYEQYF.

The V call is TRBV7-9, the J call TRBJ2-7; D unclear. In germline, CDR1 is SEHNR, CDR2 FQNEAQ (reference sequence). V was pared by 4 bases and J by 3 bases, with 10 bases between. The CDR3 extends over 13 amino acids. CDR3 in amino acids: CASSYVGGYEQYF. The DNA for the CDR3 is TGTGCCAGCAGCTACGTGGGCGGCTACGAGCAGTACTTC.

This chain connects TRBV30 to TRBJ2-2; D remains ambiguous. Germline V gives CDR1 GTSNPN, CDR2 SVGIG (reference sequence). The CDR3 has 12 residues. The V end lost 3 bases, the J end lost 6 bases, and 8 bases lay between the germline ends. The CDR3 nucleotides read TGTGCCTGGAGCCCTGGGCCCGGGGAGCTGTTTTTT. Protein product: CAWSPGPGELFF.

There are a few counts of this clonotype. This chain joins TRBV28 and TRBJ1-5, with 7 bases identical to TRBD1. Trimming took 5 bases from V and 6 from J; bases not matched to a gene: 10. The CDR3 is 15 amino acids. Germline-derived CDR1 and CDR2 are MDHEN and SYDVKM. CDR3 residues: CASSRPRQGGQPQHF. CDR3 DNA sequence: TGTGCCAGCAGTAGACCAAGACAGGGTGGTCAGCCCCAGCATTTT.

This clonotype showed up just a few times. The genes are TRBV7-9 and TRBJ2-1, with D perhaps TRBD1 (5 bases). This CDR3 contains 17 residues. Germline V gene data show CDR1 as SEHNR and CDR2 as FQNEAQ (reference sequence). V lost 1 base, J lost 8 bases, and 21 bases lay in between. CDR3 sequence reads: CASSLVGRTPNIDEQFF. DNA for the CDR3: TGTGCCAGCAGCTTAGTGGGGCGGACACCCAACATCGATGAGCAGTTCTTC.

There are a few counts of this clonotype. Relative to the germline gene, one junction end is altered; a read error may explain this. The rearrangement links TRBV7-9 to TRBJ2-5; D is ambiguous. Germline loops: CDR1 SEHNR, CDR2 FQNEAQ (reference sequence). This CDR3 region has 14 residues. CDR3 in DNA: TGTGCCACCAGCACTATCCGGCGCGTGGAGACCCAGTACTTC. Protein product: CATSTIRRVETQYF.

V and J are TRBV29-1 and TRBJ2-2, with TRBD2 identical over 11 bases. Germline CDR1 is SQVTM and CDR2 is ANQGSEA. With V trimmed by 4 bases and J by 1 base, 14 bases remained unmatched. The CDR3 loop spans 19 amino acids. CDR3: CSVAPTVPTSGRNTGELFF. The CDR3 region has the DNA TGCAGCGTTGCCCCGACAGTCCCAACTAGCGGGAGGAACACCGGGGAGCTGTTTTTT.

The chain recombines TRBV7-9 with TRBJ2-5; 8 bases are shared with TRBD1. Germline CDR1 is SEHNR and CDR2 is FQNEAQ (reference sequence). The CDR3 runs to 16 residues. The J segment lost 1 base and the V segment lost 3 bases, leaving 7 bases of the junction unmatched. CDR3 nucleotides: TGTGCCAGCAGCTTCTTCAGGGGGCTCGGCCAAGAGACCCAGTACTTC. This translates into CASSFFRGLGQETQYF.

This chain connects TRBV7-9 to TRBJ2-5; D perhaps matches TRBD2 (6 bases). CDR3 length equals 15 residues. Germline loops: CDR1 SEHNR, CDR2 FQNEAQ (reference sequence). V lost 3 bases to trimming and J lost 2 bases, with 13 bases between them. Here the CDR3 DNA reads TGTGCCAGCAGCTTCCCCCGACTAGTACAAGAGACCCAGTACTTC. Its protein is CASSFPRLVQETQYF.

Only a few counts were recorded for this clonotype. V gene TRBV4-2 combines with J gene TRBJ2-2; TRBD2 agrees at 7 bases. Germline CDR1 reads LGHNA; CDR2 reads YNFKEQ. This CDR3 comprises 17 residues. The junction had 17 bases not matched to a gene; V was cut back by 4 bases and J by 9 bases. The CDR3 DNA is TGTGCCAGCAGCCCGCCCGGGGGTCTAGCGGTGGGGAGGGAGCTGTTTTTT. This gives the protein CASSPPGGLAVGRELFF.

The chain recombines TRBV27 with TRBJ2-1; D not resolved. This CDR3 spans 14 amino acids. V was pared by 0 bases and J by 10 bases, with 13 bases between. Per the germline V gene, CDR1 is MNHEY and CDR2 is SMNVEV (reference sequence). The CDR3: CASSLSGLIGEQFF. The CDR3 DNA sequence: TGTGCCAGCAGTTTATCGGGTCTCATAGGCGAGCAGTTCTTC.

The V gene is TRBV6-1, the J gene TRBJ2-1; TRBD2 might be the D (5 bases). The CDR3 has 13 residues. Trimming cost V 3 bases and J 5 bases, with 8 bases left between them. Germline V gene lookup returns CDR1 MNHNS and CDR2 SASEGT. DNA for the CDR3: TGTGCCAGCAGTGAGATCGGGGACAATGAGCAGTTCTTC. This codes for CASSEIGDNEQFF.

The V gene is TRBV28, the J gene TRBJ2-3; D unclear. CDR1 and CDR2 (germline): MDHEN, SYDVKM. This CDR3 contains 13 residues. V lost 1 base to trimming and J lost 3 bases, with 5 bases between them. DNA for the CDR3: TGTGCCAGCAGTTTATCCGAAACAGATACGCAGTATTTT. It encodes CASSLSETDTQYF. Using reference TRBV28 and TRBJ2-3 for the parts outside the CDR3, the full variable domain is DVKVTQSSRYLVKRTGEKVFLECVQDMDHENMFWYRQDPGLGLRLIYFSYDVKMKEKGDIPEGYSVSREKKERFSLILESASTNQTSMYLCASSLSETDTQYFGPGTRLTVL.

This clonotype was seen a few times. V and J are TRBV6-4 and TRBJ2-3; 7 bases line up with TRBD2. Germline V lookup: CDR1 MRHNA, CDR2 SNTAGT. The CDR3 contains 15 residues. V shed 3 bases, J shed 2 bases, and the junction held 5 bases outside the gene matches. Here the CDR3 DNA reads TGTGCCAGCAGTGAGGCTAGCGGTGACACAGATACGCAGTATTTT. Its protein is CASSEASGDTDTQYF.

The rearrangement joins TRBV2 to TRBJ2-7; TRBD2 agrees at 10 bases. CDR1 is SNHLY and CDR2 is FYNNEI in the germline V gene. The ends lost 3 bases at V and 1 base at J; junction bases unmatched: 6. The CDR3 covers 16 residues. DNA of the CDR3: TGTGCCAGCAGTGACTCACTAGCGGGGTTTTCCTACGAGCAGTACTTC. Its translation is CASSDSLAGFSYEQYF.

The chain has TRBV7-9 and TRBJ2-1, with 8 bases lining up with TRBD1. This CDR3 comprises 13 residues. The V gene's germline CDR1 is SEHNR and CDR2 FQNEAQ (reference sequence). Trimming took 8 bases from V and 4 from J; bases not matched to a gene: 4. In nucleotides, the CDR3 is TGTGCCAGCGGAACAGGGGGTTACAATGAGCAGTTCTTC. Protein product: CASGTGGYNEQFF.

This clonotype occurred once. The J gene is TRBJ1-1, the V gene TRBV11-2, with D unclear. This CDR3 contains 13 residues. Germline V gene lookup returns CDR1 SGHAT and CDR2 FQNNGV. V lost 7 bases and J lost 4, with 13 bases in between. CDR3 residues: CASTPGMLTEAFF. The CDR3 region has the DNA TGTGCCAGCACCCCGGGTATGCTCACTGAAGCTTTCTTT.

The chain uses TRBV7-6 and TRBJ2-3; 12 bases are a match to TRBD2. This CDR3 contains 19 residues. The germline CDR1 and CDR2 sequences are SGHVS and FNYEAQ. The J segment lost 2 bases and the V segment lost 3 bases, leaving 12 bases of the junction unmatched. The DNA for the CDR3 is TGTGCCAGCAGCTTCCCGGGACTAGCGGGCCTCCTTCCCACAGATACGCAGTATTTT. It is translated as CASSFPGLAGLLPTDTQYF.

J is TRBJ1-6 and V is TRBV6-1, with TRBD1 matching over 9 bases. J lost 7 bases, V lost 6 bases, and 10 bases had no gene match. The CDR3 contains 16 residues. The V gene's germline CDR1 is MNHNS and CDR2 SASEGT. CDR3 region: CASRSRVGTGNSPLHF. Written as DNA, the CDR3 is TGTGCCAGCAGGTCTAGGGTGGGGACAGGGAATTCACCCCTCCACTTT.

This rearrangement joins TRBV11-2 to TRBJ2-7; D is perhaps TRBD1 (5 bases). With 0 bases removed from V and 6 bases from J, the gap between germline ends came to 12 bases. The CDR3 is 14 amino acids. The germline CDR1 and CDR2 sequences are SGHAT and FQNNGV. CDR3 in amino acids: CASSLEAGLAEQYF. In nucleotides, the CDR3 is TGTGCCAGCAGCTTAGAAGCAGGGTTGGCCGAGCAGTACTTC.

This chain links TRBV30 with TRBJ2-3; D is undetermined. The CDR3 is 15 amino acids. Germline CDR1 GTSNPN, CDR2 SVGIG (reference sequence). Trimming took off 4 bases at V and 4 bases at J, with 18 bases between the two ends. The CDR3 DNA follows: TGTGCCTGGACCTCGTTTAGAGTTGCTCCAGATACGCAGTATTTT. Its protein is CAWTSFRVAPDTQYF. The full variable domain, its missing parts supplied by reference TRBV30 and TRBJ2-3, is SQTIHQWPATLVQPVGSPLSLECTVEGTSNPNLYWYRQAAGRGLQLLFYSVGIGQISSEVPQNLSASRPQDRQFILSSKKLLLSDSGFYLCAWTSFRVAPDTQYFGPGTRLTVL.

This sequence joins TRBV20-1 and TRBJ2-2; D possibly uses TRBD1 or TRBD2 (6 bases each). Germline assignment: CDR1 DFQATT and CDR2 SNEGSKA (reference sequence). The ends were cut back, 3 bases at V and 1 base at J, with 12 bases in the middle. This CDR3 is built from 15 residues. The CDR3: CSASSGGRNTGELFF. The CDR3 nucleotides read TGCAGTGCTAGTTCTGGGGGGCGGAACACCGGGGAGCTGTTTTTT.

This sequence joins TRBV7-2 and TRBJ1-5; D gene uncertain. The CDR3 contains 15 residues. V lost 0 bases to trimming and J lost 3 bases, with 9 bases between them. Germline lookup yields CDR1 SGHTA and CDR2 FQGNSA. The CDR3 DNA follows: TGTGCCAGCAGCTTAGCTCCGCAGACCAATCAGCCCCAGCATTTT. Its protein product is CASSLAPQTNQPQHF.

CDR3 region: CASSTASGGGTDTQYF. The CDR3 bases are TGTGCCAGCAGTACTGCTAGCGGGGGGGGGACAGATACGCAGTATTTT. V usage is TRBV28 and J usage is TRBJ2-3, with 12 bases aligning to TRBD2. The CDR3 is made up of 16 amino acids. Germline CDR1 reads MDHEN; CDR2 reads SYDVKM. V trimming: 5 bases; J trimming: 3 bases; junction bases outside the gene matches: 6.

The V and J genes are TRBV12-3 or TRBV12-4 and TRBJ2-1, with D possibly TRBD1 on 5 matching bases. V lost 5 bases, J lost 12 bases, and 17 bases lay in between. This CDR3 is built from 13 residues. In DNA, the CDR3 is TGTGCCAGCAGTCCAACAGGCAGCGCCGGGCAGTTCTTC. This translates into CASSPTGSAGQFF.

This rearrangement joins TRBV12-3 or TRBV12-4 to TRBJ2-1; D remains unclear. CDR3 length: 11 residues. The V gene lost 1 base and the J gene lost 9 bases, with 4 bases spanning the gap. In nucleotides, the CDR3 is TGTGCCAGCAGTTTAGTGACTGAGCAGTTCTTC. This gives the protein CASSLVTEQFF.

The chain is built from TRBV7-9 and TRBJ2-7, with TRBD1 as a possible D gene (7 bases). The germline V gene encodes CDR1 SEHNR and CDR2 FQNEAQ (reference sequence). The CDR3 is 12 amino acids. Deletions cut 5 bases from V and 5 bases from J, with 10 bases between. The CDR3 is CASSRGTDEQYF. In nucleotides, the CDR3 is TGTGCCAGCAGCCGCGGGACAGACGAGCAGTACTTC.